Below, one T cell receptor (beta chain) is given with its context. Its specificity is unknown. CDR1 KGHSH and CDR2 LQKENI come from the germline V gene. There are 15 residues in the CDR3. Trimming removed 6 bases from V and 6 bases from J; junction bases left unmatched: 10. PCR amplification relied on 60 Vbeta primers (plus 13 Jbeta primers). Sequenced by immunoSEQ multiplex PCR; TCRdb stores in-frame clones only, minus some. This table has about 150,000 clones, around 79% appearing once. The data were taken from a study of cytomegalovirus exposure and HLA in healthy donors. Study-level results: Presence/absence analyses assumed roughly uniform sequencing depth across donors, which may not hold. A later analysis found TCR association rates differed by HLA locus, highest for DRB1 and lowest for HLA-C. Later analysis identified over 15,000 TCR beta sequences associated with HLA alleles, using a false discovery rate threshold of 0.05. Among TCR beta chains, those listed as cytomegalovirus-associated numbered fewer than 200.

The chain has TRBV18 and TRBJ2-1; 8 bases agree with TRBD1. Source material: PBMCs. This sequence was found in a man in his thirties or forties in good health and CMV-seropositive. CDR3 bases: TGTGCCAGCTCGCGGGACAGGTTGCCGTTCAATGAGCAGTTCTTC. Residues: CASSRDRLPFNEQFF.